The TCR beta chain under discussion was sequenced for a study of shared clonotypes between healthy human individuals. Recent acute infections and vaccinations were absent in the healthy HIV-negative adult donors. Genomic DNA belonging to each subset was distributed in equal measure over several immunoSEQ plates. In the authors' methods: There were no quality scores in the junction-only immunoSEQ sequences, so filtering differed. Using immunoSEQ multiplex PCR, the repertoire was profiled, and TCRdb retains in-frame clones only, with some absent. V and J calls and clone size are given by that table; D and trimming were obtained from the DNA. The table has about 680,000 clones, about 80% seen once. This clone was counted ten times or more. The origin of this receptor is a woman in her twenties or thirties in good health. The material sequenced was memory CD4+ T cells sorted from blood. The subset denotes: CD45RA-negative fraction.

CDR3 loop: CASSVALGAQYF. DNA for the CDR3: TGTGCCAGCAGCGTTGCCTTGGGGGCGCAGTATTTT. This rearrangement joins TRBV7-2 to TRBJ2-3; D possibly uses TRBD1 or TRBD2 (5 bases each). CDR3 length: 12 residues. Trimming removed 5 bases at V and 10 bases at J, with 13 bases between. CDR1 SGHTA and CDR2 FQGNSA come from the germline V gene.